Below, 29 T cell receptor beta chains from the same sample are listed, as sequenced in a study of T cells after posttransplantation cyclophosphamide. Data came from immunoSEQ multiplex PCR; TCRdb stores just in-frame clones and leaves some out. The sample has tens of thousands of clones, none seen only once. Sequencing was carried out using PBMCs. The origin of the receptors is a woman between 45 and 60 years old in good health and a related stem cell transplant donor.

This clone occurred many times. This chain connects TRBV6-1 to TRBJ1-2; D is possibly TRBD1 (5 bases). CDR1 and CDR2 (germline): MNHNS, SASEGT. Trimming pared 2 bases from V and 2 bases from J, leaving 9 bases between. CDR3 size: 14 residues. The DNA of the CDR3 is TGTGCCAGCAGTGAAAGGGGCCCAAACTATGGCTACACCTTC. As protein: CASSERGPNYGYTF.

This clone was seen only a few times. The CDR3 nucleotides read TGTGCTAGTGGCCCCCTCGGTAATGGCTACACCTTC. The encoded protein is CASGPLGNGYTF. The chain uses TRBV12-5 and TRBJ1-2, with D uncertain. Deletions cut 6 bases from V and 6 bases from J, with 11 bases between. Looked up from germline, CDR1 is LGHNT and CDR2 is FRNRAP. There are 12 residues in the CDR3.

This clone has a count of ten or more. The rearrangement links TRBV5-1 to TRBJ2-2, with no clear D. The CDR3 has 14 amino acids. CDR1 and CDR2 from the germline V gene are SGHRS and YFSETQ. V lost 1 base, J lost 7 bases, and 11 bases lay in between. The CDR3 is CASSLSVYGGELFF. DNA of the CDR3: TGCGCCAGCAGCTTGTCGGTTTACGGCGGGGAGCTGTTTTTT.

This clone has at least ten counts. This rearrangement joins TRBV11-2 to TRBJ1-1, with D possibly matching TRBD1 (6 bases). Germline-derived CDR1 and CDR2 are SGHAT and FQNNGV. Trimming took 2 bases from V and 6 from J, leaving 13 bases between them. The CDR3 sequence is 14 residues long. The CDR3 loop is CASSLTGSHPEAFF. For the CDR3, the DNA is TGTGCCAGCAGCTTAACAGGGTCCCACCCTGAAGCTTTCTTT.

The table lists this clone with a few counts. This rearrangement joins TRBV7-9 to TRBJ2-3, with D maybe TRBD2 (6 bases). Germline CDR1 reads SEHNR; CDR2 reads FQNEAQ (reference sequence). Trimming left V 11 bases short and J 1 base short, with 19 bases between. This CDR3 is built from 15 residues. The CDR3: CAWGSGGGGTDTQYF. The CDR3 region has the DNA TGTGCCTGGGGGTCCGGGGGAGGTGGCACAGATACGCAGTATTTT.

This clone showed up many times. The rearrangement uses TRBV28 and TRBJ2-4; maybe TRBD2 (6 bases). The germline V gene has CDR1 MDHEN and CDR2 SYDVKM. Trimming shortened V by 8 bases and J by 8 bases, and 16 bases separated the two germline ends. The CDR3 length is 13 residues. DNA for the CDR3: TGTGCCAGCCCGTGCGCGGGCGGGGACATTCAGTACTTC. Protein: CASPCAGGDIQYF.

This clone was picked up many times. The chain recombines TRBV7-9 with TRBJ2-6; 7 nucleotides match TRBD2. Germline V gene sequence: CDR1 SEHNR, CDR2 FQNEAQ (reference sequence). The CDR3 loop spans 16 amino acids. V was pared by 5 bases and J by 0 bases, with 4 bases of the junction left unmatched. CDR3 sequence reads: CASSLGGVSGANVLTF. In DNA form, the CDR3 reads TGTGCCAGCAGCCTGGGGGGGGTCTCTGGGGCCAACGTCCTGACTTTC.

This clone was seen repeatedly, ten times or more. The V gene is TRBV18, the J gene TRBJ1-1; maybe TRBD1 (5 bases). The CDR3 covers 14 residues. Trimming took 6 bases from V and 5 from J, leaving 16 bases between them. The germline V gene has CDR1 KGHSH and CDR2 LQKENI. The CDR3 bases are TGTGCCAGCTCGCCTACATCTCAGGGAACTGAAGCTTTCTTT. This translates into CASSPTSQGTEAFF.

This clone has at least ten counts. This sequence joins TRBV19 and TRBJ1-2, with 10 bases lining up with TRBD1. Trimming removed 3 bases from V and 8 bases from J; junction bases left unmatched: 12. The CDR3 length is 16 residues. Germline V gene lookup returns CDR1 LNHDA and CDR2 SQIVND (reference sequence). The CDR3: CASSISSGQGIAGYTF. CDR3 nucleotide sequence: TGTGCCAGTAGTATCAGCTCGGGACAGGGGATTGCGGGCTACACCTTC.

This clone has at least ten counts. J is TRBJ1-5 and V is TRBV19; 8 bases are a match to TRBD1. Germline V gene sequence: CDR1 LNHDA, CDR2 SQIVND (reference sequence). Trimming cost V 5 bases and J 6 bases; bases outside gene matches: 0. The CDR3 is 12 residues long. CDR3 region: CASSQGAQPQHF. In nucleotides, the CDR3 is TGTGCCAGTAGTCAGGGGGCTCAGCCCCAGCATTTT.

This clone was seen at least ten times. The chain recombines TRBV7-7 with TRBJ2-2, with D possibly TRBD2 on 6 matching bases. CDR1 is SSHAT and CDR2 is FNYEAQ in the germline V gene (reference sequence). CDR3 length equals 15 residues. DNA of the CDR3: TGTGCTAGCGGTGGAGGCACTTCGGGGACCGGGGAGCTGTTTTTT. It encodes CASGGGTSGTGELFF.

There are many counts of this clone. The rearrangement joins TRBV11-2 to TRBJ2-3, with no clear D. Looked up from germline, CDR1 is SGHAT and CDR2 is FQNNGV. Trimming pared 2 bases from V and 13 bases from J, leaving 7 bases between. CDR3 length: 10 residues. CDR3 sequence (DNA): TGTGCCAGCAGCTTAAAATCGGAGTATTTT. Its protein is CASSLKSEYF.

This clone was seen repeatedly, ten times or more. The chain uses TRBV19 and TRBJ2-1; 16 bases line up with TRBD2. The CDR3 length is 18 residues. Germline V gene lookup returns CDR1 LNHDA and CDR2 SQIVND (reference sequence). V shed 1 base, J shed 6 bases, and the junction held 6 bases outside the gene matches. This CDR3 is CASSIAPGTSGGGNEQFF. In nucleotides, the CDR3 is TGTGCCAGTAGTATAGCCCCGGGGACTAGCGGGGGGGGCAATGAGCAGTTCTTC.

This clone has a count of ten or more. V is TRBV2 and J is TRBJ2-7; D remains unclear. The CDR3 loop spans 12 amino acids. V was clipped by 6 bases and J by 10 bases, with 16 bases between them. Germline V gene data show CDR1 as SNHLY and CDR2 as FYNNEI. The CDR3 is CASRLTRYNQYF. CDR3 nucleotide sequence: TGTGCCAGCAGACTAACAAGGTATAACCAGTACTTC.

This clone was recorded many times. The J gene is TRBJ1-3, the V gene TRBV6-5; possible D gene TRBD1, 5 bases. V was shortened by 7 bases and J by 1 base, with 8 bases between the two germline ends. CDR1 and CDR2 (germline): MNHEY, SVGAGI. The CDR3 loop spans 13 amino acids. The CDR3 sequence: CASTGGSGNTIYF. CDR3 coding DNA: TGTGCCAGCACCGGGGGATCTGGAAACACCATATATTTT.

This clone has ten or more counts. The V gene is TRBV4-2, the J gene TRBJ2-3, with D perhaps matching TRBD2 (6 bases). The CDR3 totals 15 residues. V dropped 1 base and J dropped 4 bases, with 12 bases sitting between them. Germline V gene lookup returns CDR1 LGHNA and CDR2 YNFKEQ. CDR3 DNA: TGTGCCAGCAGCCAAGGCCTAGGAGGGTCAGATACGCAGTATTTT. Amino acids: CASSQGLGGSDTQYF.

This clone has ten or more counts. The chain is built from TRBV15 and TRBJ1-6; 7 bases agree with TRBD1. The V segment lost 4 bases and the J segment 2 bases; nucleotides outside the gene matches: 8. This CDR3 has 17 residues. Germline V gene data show CDR1 as LNHNV and CDR2 as YYDKDF (reference sequence). DNA for the CDR3: TGTGCCACCAGCAAAGACCGGGACAGCGCCTATAATTCACCCCTCCACTTT. Its translation is CATSKDRDSAYNSPLHF.

This clone was found many times. This chain joins TRBV28 and TRBJ1-2; 7 nucleotides line up with TRBD1. Trimming cost V 5 bases and J 6 bases; bases outside gene matches: 9. This CDR3 is built from 14 residues. Germline V gene sequence: CDR1 MDHEN, CDR2 SYDVKM. CDR3 sequence reads: CASSLTGVRDGYTF. CDR3 nucleotide sequence: TGTGCCAGCAGTCTAACAGGGGTCAGAGATGGCTACACCTTC.

This clone has ten or more counts. The chain couples TRBV7-9 to TRBJ2-5; 16 bases align to TRBD2. V dropped 5 bases and J dropped 5; count of bases not matched to a gene: 5. The germline V gene encodes CDR1 SEHNR and CDR2 FQNEAQ (reference sequence). This CDR3 contains 16 residues. The CDR3 region has the DNA TGTGCCAGCAGCCCGGGACTAGCGGGGGGGCTCGAGACCCAGTACTTC. Its translation: CASSPGLAGGLETQYF.

There are many counts of this clone. CDR3 residues: CASSRAGERGYTF. CDR3 nucleotide sequence: TGTGCCAGCAGCCGTGCAGGGGAGAGAGGCTACACCTTC. The V and J genes are TRBV11-1 and TRBJ1-2; D may be TRBD1 (6 bases). Trimming cost V 5 bases and J 8 bases, with 15 bases left between them. The CDR3 consists of 13 residues. From germline, CDR1 is SGHAT and CDR2 FQDESV (reference sequence). Variable domain in full (rest from reference TRBV11-1 and TRBJ1-2): EAEVAQSPRYKITEKSQAVAFWCDPISGHATLYWYRQILGQGPELLVQFQDESVVDDSQLPKDRFSAERLKGVDSTLKIQPAELGDSAMYLCASSRAGERGYTFGSGTRLTVV.

This clone occurred many times. V is TRBV27 and J is TRBJ1-3; D unclear. The length of the CDR3 is 13 residues. V lost 6 bases and J lost 0, with 6 bases in between. The germline CDR1 and CDR2 sequences are MNHEY and SMNVEV (reference sequence). CDR3 loop: CASSPNSGNTIYF. The CDR3 bases are TGTGCCAGCAGCCCCAACTCTGGAAACACCATATATTTT.

This clone occurred many times. The chain has TRBV2 and TRBJ1-4; D might be TRBD1 (5 bases). Deletions cut 6 bases from V and 1 base from J, with 15 bases between. Germline assignment: CDR1 SNHLY and CDR2 FYNNEI. The CDR3 covers 16 residues. The CDR3 protein is CASSGAGLRTNEKLFF. The CDR3 DNA follows: TGTGCCAGCAGCGGCGCAGGGTTGAGAACTAATGAAAAACTGTTTTTT.

There are a few counts of this clone. A much larger clone lies a single base off, so this may be a read error. Different DNA sequences within this sample yield the same CDR3. The rearrangement links TRBV18 to TRBJ2-7; TRBD2 matches at 8 bases. The CDR3 has 15 amino acids. The V segment lost 6 bases and the J segment 2 bases; nucleotides outside the gene matches: 9. Germline CDR1 is KGHSH and CDR2 is LQKENI. The CDR3: CASSPAGGGPYEQYF. The CDR3 nucleotides are TGTGCCAGCTCCCCCGCCGGGGGGGGTCCCTACGAGCAGTACTTC.

This clone was seen repeatedly, ten times or more. V gene TRBV5-1 combines with J gene TRBJ2-1; D perhaps matches TRBD1 (6 bases). Germline CDR1 and CDR2: SGHRS and YFSETQ. V was clipped by 0 bases and J by 4 bases, with 11 bases between them. The CDR3 sequence is 15 residues long. The CDR3 DNA reads as TGCGCCAGCAGCTTGGGGCAGGGGATATACAATGAGCAGTTCTTC. Amino acids: CASSLGQGIYNEQFF. The full variable domain, in which reference TRBV5-1 and TRBJ2-1 provide the parts outside the CDR3, is KAGVTQTPRYLIKTRGQQVTLSCSPISGHRSVSWYQQTPGQGLQFLFEYFSETQRNKGNFPGRFSGRQFSNSRSEMNVSTLELGDSALYLCASSLGQGIYNEQFFGPGTRLTVL.

The chain uses TRBV28 and TRBJ2-1; 8 bases map to TRBD1. Per germline, CDR1 MDHEN and CDR2 SYDVKM. J lost 2 bases, V lost 8 bases, and 8 bases had no gene match. The CDR3 is 15 amino acids. Written as DNA, the CDR3 is TGTGCCAGCCCGGCTAGGGACAGGCCCTACAATGAGCAGTTCTTC. The encoded protein is CASPARDRPYNEQFF.

This clone was seen repeatedly, ten times or more. The chain uses TRBV6-4 and TRBJ2-6; 8 nucleotides agree with TRBD1. J lost 4 bases, V lost 6 bases, and 8 bases had no gene match. CDR1 and CDR2 from the germline V gene are MRHNA and SNTAGT. The CDR3 covers 16 residues. The CDR3 DNA sequence: TGTGCCAGCAGCCCACAGGGGGGAGGAGGGGCCAACGTCCTGACTTTC. This encodes CASSPQGGGGANVLTF.

This clone has ten or more counts. The gene calls are TRBV4-1 and TRBJ1-5; D is uncertain. The germline CDR1 and CDR2 sequences are MGHRA and YSYEKL. The CDR3 is 16 residues long. Between the trimmed V and J ends, which lost 0 bases and 0 bases, there was a span of 9 bases. The CDR3, as DNA: TGCGCCAGCAGCCAAGAGAAGAGCTATAGCAATCAGCCCCAGCATTTT. Amino acids: CASSQEKSYSNQPQHF.

Details on this clone: A junction end diverges from the germline sequence, so it may reflect a read error. The chain employs TRBV5-6 and TRBJ2-3, with a tentative D call TRBD1 (5 bases). CDR3 length: 13 residues. Looked up from germline, CDR1 is SGHDT and CDR2 is YYEEEE. The DNA of the CDR3 is TGTGCCAGCAGCTTGGACAGGTCAGATACGCGGTATTTT. Translation gives CASSLDRSDTRYF.

Many counts were recorded for this clone. The chain is built from TRBV10-2 and TRBJ2-1; 9 nucleotides line up with TRBD1. Germline CDR1 reads WSHSY; CDR2 reads SAAADI. The CDR3 loop spans 16 amino acids. The V and J ends lost 2 bases and 3 bases, in that order; junction bases with no gene match: 5. As DNA, the CDR3 is TGCGCCAGCAGTGAGGGGGGGACAGGGTTCTACAATGAGCAGTTCTTC. This codes for CASSEGGTGFYNEQFF.